The 24 T cell receptor beta chains in this list originate from one sample, sequenced in a study of beta chain features in type 1 diabetes. TCRB transcripts that were expressed got sequenced, as all of the isolated RNA had been reverse transcribed. TCRdb keeps only in-frame clones here, not all; method: immunoSEQ multiplex PCR. The table shows under 450,000 clones, with about 14% occurring only once. The specimen sequenced was naive CD4+ T cells from blood. Source of these receptors: a man aged 25 to 45 in good health.

The V and J genes are TRBV7-9 and TRBJ2-7; TRBD2 might be the D (5 bases). The CDR3 runs 12 residues. CDR1 is SEHNR and CDR2 is FQNEAQ in the germline V gene (reference sequence). The V end lost 0 bases, the J end lost 11 bases, and 11 bases lay between the germline ends. The chain's CDR3 is CASSLAGRGKYF. As DNA, the CDR3 is TGTGCCAGCAGCTTAGCAGGACGGGGAAAGTACTTC.

This clone was seen only a few times. The rearrangement uses TRBV10-3 and TRBJ2-2; no clear D. The CDR3 is made up of 14 amino acids. V dropped 8 bases and J dropped 0 bases, with 10 bases sitting between them. The germline V gene encodes CDR1 ENHRY and CDR2 SYGVKD. The CDR3 loop reads CAIQENPNTGELFF. The CDR3 bases are TGTGCCATCCAGGAAAATCCGAACACCGGGGAGCTGTTTTTT.

This clone was detected a few times. This chain uses TRBV7-9 with TRBJ2-1, with TRBD2 matching 9 bases. The CDR3 consists of 15 residues. Trimming took 4 bases from V and 5 from J; bases not matched to a gene: 6. The V gene's germline CDR1 is SEHNR and CDR2 FQNEAQ (reference sequence). The DNA of the CDR3 is TGTGCCAGCAGCTCTCCCGGACTAGCGAACAATGAGCAGTTCTTC. It yields the protein CASSSPGLANNEQFF. The full variable domain, completed using reference TRBV7-9 and TRBJ2-1, is DTGVSQNPRHKITKRGQNVTFRCDPISEHNRLYWYRQTLGQGPEFLTYFQNEAQLEKSRLLSDRFSAERPKGSFSTLEIQRTEQGDSAMYLCASSSPGLANNEQFFGPGTRLTVL.

This clone was recorded at least ten times. V is TRBV15 and J is TRBJ2-4; 10 positions match TRBD2. Per the germline V gene, CDR1 is LNHNV and CDR2 is YYDKDF (reference sequence). The CDR3 totals 15 residues. V lost 5 bases to trimming and J lost 7 bases; unmatched junction nucleotides: 8. The CDR3 sequence: CATSLGLAEINIQYF. The CDR3, as DNA: TGTGCCACCAGCCTAGGACTAGCGGAGATTAACATTCAGTACTTC.

The table lists this clone with a few counts. The genes are TRBV4-1 and TRBJ1-4; D possibly corresponds to TRBD1 (6 bases). The CDR3 runs 16 residues. Germline V gene data show CDR1 as MGHRA and CDR2 as YSYEKL. The ends were cut back, 4 bases at V and 6 bases at J, with 18 bases in the middle. The CDR3 coding sequence is TGCGCCAGCAGCCCCCTCTTCGCCAGGACAGATGAAAAACTGTTTTTT. This codes for CASSPLFARTDEKLFF.

This clone was detected only a few times. This chain links TRBV4-3 with TRBJ2-2, with D possibly matching TRBD1 (5 bases). The CDR3 spans 16 residues. Deletions cut 1 base from V and 3 bases from J, with 12 bases between. The germline V gene has CDR1 LGHNA and CDR2 YSLEER. CDR3 nucleotide sequence: TGCGCCAGCAGCCAAGGGGTGGCCAGGGACACCGGGGAGCTGTTTTTT. This codes for CASSQGVARDTGELFF.

The chain couples TRBV7-6 to TRBJ1-2; D gene ambiguous. The germline V gene encodes CDR1 SGHVS and CDR2 FNYEAQ. This CDR3 spans 13 amino acids. Deletions cut 2 bases from V and 2 bases from J, with 6 bases between. CDR3 region: CASSLKRNYGYTF. DNA for the CDR3: TGTGCCAGCAGCTTAAAGCGGAACTATGGCTACACCTTC.

V usage is TRBV29-1 and J usage is TRBJ1-6; TRBD1 aligns across 10 bases. There are 14 residues in the CDR3. Germline lookup yields CDR1 SQVTM and CDR2 ANQGSEA. With V trimmed by 6 bases and J by 10 bases, 9 bases remained unmatched. DNA for the CDR3: TGCAGCGTGGGGACAGGGGCACCGGGATCACCCCTCCACTTT. This sequence encodes CSVGTGAPGSPLHF.

The chain combines TRBV30 with TRBJ2-7, with D hard to call. Germline CDR1 and CDR2: GTSNPN and SVGIG (reference sequence). With 2 bases removed from V and 5 bases from J, the gap between germline ends came to 7 bases. CDR3 length: 11 amino acids. The CDR3 DNA reads TGTGCCTGGAGTAGGAGTGACGAGCAGTACGTC. Its protein product is CAWSRSDEQYV.

Turning to this clone: A read error may be the cause here, since a much bigger clone is one base away. CDR3 coding DNA: TGTGCCAGCAGCTTTGAAGAGACCCAGTACTTC. Amino acid sequence: CASSFEETQYF. The chain combines TRBV5-6 with TRBJ2-5; no firm D call. V lost 2 bases to trimming and J lost 3 bases, with 2 bases between them. Per germline, CDR1 SGHDT and CDR2 YYEEEE. The CDR3 runs 11 residues.

This clone was seen a handful of times. V and J are TRBV6-6 and TRBJ1-1; D unclear. The CDR3 runs 14 residues. Looked up from germline, CDR1 is MNHNY and CDR2 is SVGAGI (reference sequence). V was trimmed by 1 base and J by 0 bases, leaving 6 bases between them. DNA for the CDR3: TGTGCCAGCAGTTACTTCAGAATGAACACTGAAGCTTTCTTT. Its translation: CASSYFRMNTEAFF.

This clone was seen many times. In DNA, the CDR3 is TGTGCCGGGTATGCGGCAGCCAAAAACATTCAGTACTTC. It specifies CAGYAAAKNIQYF. The V gene is TRBV28, the J gene TRBJ2-4; D is unclear. Germline V CDR1 and CDR2: MDHEN, SYDVKM. The length of the CDR3 is 13 residues. The ends were cut back, 11 bases at V and 0 bases at J, with 11 bases in the middle.

This clone has just a few counts. The chain recombines TRBV19 with TRBJ1-1; D gene unclear. The V gene's germline CDR1 is LNHDA and CDR2 SQIVND (reference sequence). Trimming shortened V by 3 bases and J by 2 bases, and 7 bases separated the two germline ends. The CDR3 extends over 13 amino acids. This CDR3 reads CASSILDNTEAFF. The CDR3 coding sequence is TGTGCCAGTAGTATTTTGGATAACACTGAAGCTTTCTTT.

The V and J genes are TRBV7-9 and TRBJ2-1; TRBD2 agrees at 11 bases. The germline gives CDR1 SEHNR, CDR2 FQNEAQ (reference sequence). V was clipped by 4 bases and J by 14 bases; unmatched bases: 13. This CDR3 is 15 amino acids long. CDR3 DNA: TGTGCCAGCAGCTCAGCCGGGACTAGCGGACTACGAGAGTTCTTC. This codes for CASSSAGTSGLREFF. Together with reference TRBV7-9 and TRBJ2-1, the CDR3 gives the full variable domain: DTGVSQNPRHKITKRGQNVTFRCDPISEHNRLYWYRQTLGQGPEFLTYFQNEAQLEKSRLLSDRFSAERPKGSFSTLEIQRTEQGDSAMYLCASSSAGTSGLREFFGPGTRLTVL.

This clone showed up many times. Within the sample, other DNA sequences also encode this same CDR3. The chain has TRBV30 and TRBJ2-1; 14 bases are shared with TRBD2. CDR1 is GTSNPN, CDR2 SVGIG, per germline (reference sequence). This CDR3 region has 15 residues. V was clipped by 3 bases and J by 6 bases; unmatched bases: 4. The chain's CDR3 is CAWSRGLAGGNEQFF. Written as DNA, the CDR3 is TGTGCCTGGAGCAGAGGACTAGCGGGAGGCAATGAGCAGTTCTTC.

This clone has just a few counts. The chain links TRBV5-4 to TRBJ2-7; TRBD2 aligns across 7 bases. CDR3 size: 13 residues. J gave up 8 bases and V 2 bases, and 7 bases lay outside the gene matches. Germline lookup yields CDR1 SGHNT and CDR2 YYREEE (reference sequence). The CDR3 region is CASSFPREGKQYF. The CDR3 DNA reads TGTGCCAGCAGCTTCCCCAGGGAGGGAAAGCAGTACTTC.

This clone was seen a few times. V is TRBV7-2 and J is TRBJ2-1; a weak D match, TRBD2 (7 bases). Germline V gene lookup returns CDR1 SGHTA and CDR2 FQGNSA. The CDR3 is 16 residues long. V was shortened by 2 bases and J by 3 bases, with 14 bases between the two germline ends. CDR3 in amino acids: CASSLRGGTIYNEQFF. Here the CDR3 DNA reads TGTGCCAGCAGCTTAAGAGGGGGGACTATCTACAATGAGCAGTTCTTC.

The chain links TRBV10-3 to TRBJ2-1; TRBD1 matches at 7 bases. Trimming cost V 5 bases and J 4 bases; bases outside gene matches: 8. The CDR3 sequence is 15 residues long. Germline lookup yields CDR1 ENHRY and CDR2 SYGVKD. CDR3 protein: CAISQDRDSYNEQFF. DNA for the CDR3: TGTGCCATCAGTCAAGACAGGGATTCATACAATGAGCAGTTCTTC.

The chain is built from TRBV11-3 and TRBJ2-3; TRBD1 matches at 8 bases. Germline loops: CDR1 SGHNT, CDR2 YENEEA. CDR3 length: 14 amino acids. After removal of 6 bases from V and 5 bases from J, the junction contained 7 bases not matched to a gene. The CDR3 sequence: CASRGQENGDTQYF. CDR3 nucleotide sequence: TGTGCCAGCAGGGGACAGGAGAATGGAGATACGCAGTATTTT.

The chain is built from TRBV11-3 and TRBJ2-1, with D perhaps TRBD2 (5 bases). The V end was cut by 5 bases, the J end by 0 bases, with 14 bases between. This CDR3 contains 16 residues. CDR1 and CDR2 (germline): SGHNT, YENEEA. The CDR3 sequence: CASSAGGSGSYNEQFF. The CDR3 DNA is TGTGCCAGCAGCGCCGGTGGGAGCGGCTCCTACAATGAGCAGTTCTTC.

The chain joins TRBV13 to TRBJ2-1, with D perhaps given as TRBD1 or TRBD2 (5 bases each). V lost 5 bases and J lost 9, with 14 bases in between. Germline V lookup: CDR1 PRHDT, CDR2 FYEKMQ (reference sequence). The CDR3 runs to 13 residues. CDR3 sequence reads: CASSLHGAGEQFF. CDR3 DNA: TGTGCCAGCAGCCTCCACGGGGCCGGTGAGCAGTTCTTC. Supplemented by reference TRBV13 and TRBJ2-1, the full variable domain reads AAGVIQSPRHLIKEKRETATLKCYPIPRHDTVYWYQQGPGQDPQFLISFYEKMQSDKGSIPDRFSAQQFSDYHSELNMSSLELGDSALYFCASSLHGAGEQFFGPGTRLTVL.

Concerning this clone itself: Relative to the germline gene, one junction end is altered; a read error may explain this. This chain links TRBV7-7 with TRBJ2-5; unclear D gene. Germline V lookup: CDR1 SSHAT, CDR2 FNYEAQ (reference sequence). The CDR3 extends over 13 amino acids. The CDR3: CASSRDKGETQYF. CDR3 DNA: TGTGCTAGCAGCCGCGATAAAGGGGAGACCCAGTACTTC. The full variable domain, completed using reference TRBV7-7 and TRBJ2-5, is GAGVSQSPRYKVTKRGQDVTLRCDPISSHATLYWYQQALGQGPEFLTYFNYEAQPDKSGLPSDRFSAERPEGSISTLTIQRTEQRDSAMYRCASSRDKGETQYFGPGTRLLVL.

This clone was recorded a few times. The chain recombines TRBV4-3 with TRBJ2-5, with a possible D match to TRBD1 (6 bases). The germline V gene encodes CDR1 LGHNA and CDR2 YSLEER. The CDR3 has 14 amino acids. V lost 1 base and J 1 base, leaving 7 bases between the germline ends. DNA for the CDR3: TGCGCCAGCAGCCAAGGGACAGTCCAAGAGACCCAGTACTTC. Translating gives CASSQGTVQETQYF.

J is TRBJ2-6 and V is TRBV19; D is tentatively TRBD1 or TRBD2 (5 bases each). The CDR3 has 16 residues. V lost 8 bases, J lost 2 bases, and 16 bases lay in between. Germline V gene sequence: CDR1 LNHDA, CDR2 SQIVND (reference sequence). Here the CDR3 reads CASCPFGGTGANVLTF. CDR3 coding DNA: TGTGCCAGTTGCCCTTTTGGGGGAACTGGGGCCAACGTCCTGACTTTC.